This is a list of T cell receptor beta chains from one sample in a study of OX40 agonist ivuxolimab in advanced cancers. Here immunoSEQ multiplex PCR was the method, and the copy in TCRdb shows in-frame clones only, minus some. The repertoire includes about 29,000 clones, just over 90% of them detected once, and roughly 10% sits in the top ten. Sequenced material: CD4+ or CD8+ T cells sorted from blood, taken in a trial of the OX40 agonist ivuxolimab. The receptors stem from an adult with an advanced solid tumor such as melanoma, head and neck, liver or kidney cancer. CDR3s include the opening cysteine and the closing phenylalanine or tryptophan. D genes are given only for firm matches. For some rows the clone size is stated as once, few or many, or as a class when expanded; others skip it.

v_gene: TRBV29-1; j_gene: TRBJ2-1; d_gene: .; abundance: .; CDR3nt: TGCAGCGTTGATCGGGTGGACGCGCCTGACAATGAGCAGTTCTTC; CDR3aa: CSVDRVDAPDNEQFF
v_gene: TRBV4-1; j_gene: TRBJ2-4; d_gene: .; abundance: .; CDR3nt: TGCGCCAGCAGCCAAGGGGGACAGCGGGGGATAGCCAAAAACATTCAGTACTTC; CDR3aa: CASSQGGQRGIAKNIQYF
v_gene: TRBV4-3; j_gene: TRBJ1-5; d_gene: .; abundance: .; CDR3nt: TGCGCCAGCAGCCAAGATTCCTGGGGCAATCAGCCCCAGCATTTT; CDR3aa: CASSQDSWGNQPQHF
v_gene: TRBV6-5; j_gene: TRBJ1-1; d_gene: .; abundance: .; CDR3nt: TGTGCCAGCAGTTACTCGACAGGCCTTGAAGCTTTCTTT; CDR3aa: CASSYSTGLEAFF
v_gene: TRBV27; j_gene: TRBJ2-7; d_gene: .; abundance: .; CDR3nt: TGTGCCAGCGCCCCTCGAGACGGGTCTTACGAGCAGTACTTC; CDR3aa: CASAPRDGSYEQYF
v_gene: TRBV7-6; j_gene: TRBJ2-7; d_gene: TRBD1; abundance: .; CDR3nt: TGTGCCAGCAGCCCTGACAGGGGTTGGGAGCAGTACTTC; CDR3aa: CASSPDRGWEQYF
v_gene: TRBV5-8; j_gene: TRBJ2-7; d_gene: .; abundance: .; CDR3nt: TGTGCCAGCAGCTTGAACAGCGCCGCCGGGGAGCAGTACTTC; CDR3aa: CASSLNSAAGEQYF
v_gene: TRBV4-3; j_gene: TRBJ2-1; d_gene: TRBD2; abundance: .; CDR3nt: TGCGCCAGCAGCCAGACTAGCGGGAGTAACAATGAGCAGTTCTTC; CDR3aa: CASSQTSGSNNEQFF
v_gene: TRBV6-1; j_gene: TRBJ1-4; d_gene: TRBD1; abundance: .; CDR3nt: TGTGCCAGCAGGGCGACAGGGGGTAATGAAAAACTGTTTTTT; CDR3aa: CASRATGGNEKLFF
v_gene: TRBV30; j_gene: TRBJ1-2; d_gene: .; abundance: .; CDR3nt: TGTGCCTGGACCTCTCGAGAGGAATCTTATGGCTACACCTTC; CDR3aa: CAWTSREESYGYTF
v_gene: TRBV28; j_gene: TRBJ1-5; d_gene: .; abundance: once; CDR3nt: TGTGCCAGCAGTTTATTTGGGGGTAATCAGCCCCAGCATTTT; CDR3aa: CASSLFGGNQPQHF
v_gene: TRBV7-8; j_gene: TRBJ2-7; d_gene: TRBD1; abundance: .; CDR3nt: TGTGCCAGCAGTACCGGGACAGGGTACGAGCAGTACTTC; CDR3aa: CASSTGTGYEQYF
v_gene: TRBV5-1; j_gene: TRBJ2-1; d_gene: .; abundance: .; CDR3nt: TGCGCCAGCAGCTACTACAGGGATGAGCAGTTCTTC; CDR3aa: CASSYYRDEQFF
v_gene: TRBV27; j_gene: TRBJ2-3; d_gene: TRBD2; abundance: once; CDR3nt: TGTGCCAGCAGTTCCCTCGCGGGGGGAACAGATACGCAGTATTTT; CDR3aa: CASSSLAGGTDTQYF
v_gene: TRBV25-1; j_gene: TRBJ1-3; d_gene: TRBD1; abundance: .; CDR3nt: TGTGCCAGCAGTCTCACAGGGGCTGGAAACACCATATATTTT; CDR3aa: CASSLTGAGNTIYF
v_gene: TRBV11-2; j_gene: TRBJ2-7; d_gene: .; abundance: .; CDR3nt: TGTGCCAGCAGATTAGCCGGGGAGCAGTACTTC; CDR3aa: CASRLAGEQYF
v_gene: TRBV9; j_gene: TRBJ1-1; d_gene: .; abundance: once; CDR3nt: TGTGCCAGCAGCGTAGGTGGACGCACTGAAGCTTTCTTT; CDR3aa: CASSVGGRTEAFF
v_gene: TRBV5-4; j_gene: TRBJ2-5; d_gene: .; abundance: .; CDR3nt: TGTGCCAGCCAAGGAGGCCAAGAGACCCAGTACTTC; CDR3aa: CASQGGQETQYF
v_gene: TRBV11-2; j_gene: TRBJ2-7; d_gene: TRBD1; abundance: once; CDR3nt: TGTGCCAGCAGCGAAATACAGGGGGCCTACGAGCAGTACTTC; CDR3aa: CASSEIQGAYEQYF
v_gene: TRBV11-3; j_gene: TRBJ1-6; d_gene: TRBD1; abundance: .; CDR3nt: TGTGCCAGCAGACCCCTGACAGGGTGTAATTCACCCCTCCACTTT; CDR3aa: CASRPLTGCNSPLHF
v_gene: TRBV19; j_gene: TRBJ2-1; d_gene: .; abundance: .; CDR3nt: TGTGCCAGTAGTATGCTAGGGGGCAATGAGCAGTTCTTC; CDR3aa: CASSMLGGNEQFF
v_gene: TRBV10-2; j_gene: TRBJ2-5; d_gene: TRBD2; abundance: .; CDR3nt: TGCGCCAGCATGTGGACTAGCGGACAAGAGACCCAGTACTTC; CDR3aa: CASMWTSGQETQYF
v_gene: TRBV10-1; j_gene: TRBJ2-3; d_gene: .; abundance: once; CDR3nt: TGCGCCAGCAGTGCTCTCGGGGGGCTGGCAGATACGCAGTATTTT; CDR3aa: CASSALGGLADTQYF
v_gene: TRBV19; j_gene: TRBJ1-1; d_gene: .; abundance: .; CDR3nt: TGTGCCAGTATCCATCTGGGTAACACTGAAGCTTTCTTT; CDR3aa: CASIHLGNTEAFF
v_gene: TRBV7-9; j_gene: TRBJ2-5; d_gene: .; abundance: once; CDR3nt: TGTGCCAGCAGCGGCCGGGTCTTGAGGCAAGAGACCCAGTACTTC; CDR3aa: CASSGRVLRQETQYF
v_gene: TRBV15; j_gene: TRBJ1-1; d_gene: TRBD1; abundance: .; CDR3nt: TGTGCCACCAGCAGCCTACAGGGGGGGGTCACTGAAGCTTTCTTT; CDR3aa: CATSSLQGGVTEAFF
v_gene: TRBV29-1; j_gene: TRBJ2-1; d_gene: .; abundance: .; CDR3nt: TGCAGCGTTCCTAAGACAGGCGGCTCCTACAATGAGCAGTTCTTC; CDR3aa: CSVPKTGGSYNEQFF
v_gene: TRBV5-6; j_gene: TRBJ1-2; d_gene: TRBD1; abundance: once; CDR3nt: TGTGCCAGCAGCTTGGCCGTGGGACAGGTCTTTTATGGCTACACCTTC; CDR3aa: CASSLAVGQVFYGYTF
v_gene: TRBV9; j_gene: TRBJ1-4; d_gene: TRBD1; abundance: .; CDR3nt: TGTGCCAGCAGGGGACAGGGGGATGAAAAACTGTTTTTT; CDR3aa: CASRGQGDEKLFF
v_gene: TRBV7-9; j_gene: TRBJ1-4; d_gene: TRBD1; abundance: .; CDR3nt: TGTGCCAGCAGCTCCCCCCCGGACAGGGTAGCGTTTGGGGAAAAACTGTTTTTT; CDR3aa: CASSSPPDRVAFGEKLFF
v_gene: TRBV27; j_gene: TRBJ1-5; d_gene: .; abundance: .; CDR3nt: TGTGCCAGCAGTTTTTCAGGGTTAAGCAATCAGCCCCAGCATTTT; CDR3aa: CASSFSGLSNQPQHF
v_gene: TRBV30; j_gene: TRBJ1-3; d_gene: TRBD1; abundance: .; CDR3nt: TGTGCCTGGAGTGACAGGGGTGGAAACACCATATATTTT; CDR3aa: CAWSDRGGNTIYF
v_gene: TRBV2; j_gene: TRBJ1-6; d_gene: TRBD1; abundance: few; CDR3nt: TGTGCCAGCAGTGAATACAGGGGGAACTCACCCCTCCACTTT; CDR3aa: CASSEYRGNSPLHF